The source of this T cell receptor beta chain is a study of PD-1 blockade in classical Hodgkin lymphoma. About the research overall: Patients received nivolumab 3 mg/kg intravenously every 2 weeks. Study-wide results and caveats: The CD4+ diversity rise by C4D1 was clearest in complete responders. When set against healthy donors, newly diagnosed patients were reported to show lower baseline TCR diversity.

Sequenced by immunoSEQ multiplex PCR; TCRdb stores in-frame clones only, minus some. The repertoire holds 80,000 to 100,000 clones, with 80% to 95% as singletons. Every patient experienced relapse after autologous stem cell transplantation, and brentuximab vedotin exposure varied. About this clone itself: Its antigen is currently unknown.

CDR3 length: 16 amino acids. V was clipped by 8 bases and J by 5 bases; unmatched bases: 8. Germline assignment: CDR1 SNHLY and CDR2 FYNNEI. The V gene is TRBV2, the J gene TRBJ2-3; TRBD2 agrees at 15 bases. Here the sequenced sample was peripheral blood mononuclear cells (PBMCs), taken at baseline. This receptor was identified in a human donor with classical Hodgkin lymphoma. The CDR3 loop reads CASDQGLAGGVDTQYF. CDR3 nucleotides: TGTGCCAGCGACCAGGGACTAGCGGGAGGTGTAGATACGCAGTATTTT.